This section outlines one T cell receptor (beta chain) sequence together with its context. This clonotype was detected ten times or more. The antigen it binds to is not known. The input lacks base qualities; no much larger clone sits a single base away. Ophthalmopathy patients were characterized by moderately to severely active disease, a Clinical Activity Score of at least 3, a NOSPECS grade of at least 4, and a disease duration under 3 months. Anyone with other autoimmune diseases, uncontrolled infections, pregnancy or lactation was excluded from the study. Clinical symptoms, serum thyroxine, TRAb, thyroid ultrasound and orbital computed tomography formed the basis of the diagnosis. PBMCs were isolated from 8 to 10 ml of fresh peripheral blood by Ficoll-Paque density gradient centrifugation. Total RNA was extracted with Trizol reagent and quality-checked on an Agilent 2100 Bioanalyzer. The sample is drawn from a study of Graves' ophthalmopathy and Graves' hyperthyroidism listed by TCRdb under 2018. Some background on the complete study: Peripheral blood samples were taken at the time of initial diagnosis, before any treatment was given. To tell Graves' ophthalmopathy apart from Graves' hyperthyroidism, and to predict which patients would progress to ophthalmopathy, the study relied on TCR beta repertoire signatures. In total, some 140 blood samples were TCR-sequenced: approximately 42 ophthalmopathy, approximately 80 hyperthyroidism and 17 hyperthyroidism-to-ophthalmopathy patients. To explore V-J signatures distinguishing ophthalmopathy from hyperthyroidism, a discovery set of under 110 patients (43 ophthalmopathy, 55 to 60 stable hyperthyroidism) was enrolled. An independent validation cohort was composed of 18 to 20 hyperthyroidism patients and 17 patients who later progressed from hyperthyroidism to ophthalmopathy. In more than five hyperthyroidism patients, the T-cell repertoires found in thyroid tissue were compared with those found in blood. After sampling, hyperthyroidism patients received methimazole starting at 30 mg daily, and ophthalmopathy patients received high-dose intravenous methylprednisolone.

For repertoire sequencing, TCR beta CDR3 regions were amplified from RNA transcripts. The first round of RT-PCR was done with HTBI primers and the Qiagen OneStep RT-PCR kit, and was followed by a second round of multiplex PCR, then size selection and purification. Sequencing of the libraries was carried out on an Illumina HiSeq2000 in paired-end mode with 100 bp reads. For the original study's pipeline: SOAPnuke was used for read processing, and reads with adapters, uncalled bases, a mean Phred below 15, or no exact constant-primer or identifier match were discarded. COPE v1.2.5 was used to merge the high-quality paired reads. Unique nucleotide sequences were defined as clonotypes and aligned to IMGT TRB V, D and J references using MiTCR v1.1. Only V-J combinations with frequency above 0.0001 were analysed, covering around 99% of repertoires. For each V-J combination, a TCR clonal expansion and chaos score was defined as F50 clonal expansion divided by the chaos observed in the TCRdist matrix. Welch's t-statistics and random forest were used to reduce features to more than ten V-J combinations, which were fed into a naive Bayes classifier. The Morisita-Horn index was used to measure how similar the thyroid and blood repertoires were. TCRdb reprocessed the public reads (quality trimming at Q25 with fastp, clone calling with MiXCR) and kept in-frame beta chains. Rows matching on CDR3 protein sequence are summarized as one entry with the most common DNA and genes. The V and J calls were not made by the authors but by TCRdb's processing. The table for this sample lists hundreds of thousands of distinct CDR3 sequences; about 40% of them were counted only once. The biggest ten clones account for more than 2.5% of the sample.

Findings and caveats that apply to the study as a whole: In validation, the model predicted ophthalmopathy progression with about 64% sensitivity and approximately 75% specificity; roughly 11 predicted patients were CT-confirmed with GO in a median of approximately six months. Most expanded thyroid clonotypes with a frequency above 0.001 also appeared in blood, which suggests that blood repertoires may reflect the immune response in the thyroid. Sample size was not predetermined statistically, and investigators were not blinded to group allocation. The 13-signature model separated ophthalmopathy from stable hyperthyroidism with over 85% sensitivity and approximately 81% specificity in cross-validation, and 80%/75% in the test set.

As encoded in the germline V gene (reference sequence), CDR1 is LNHDA while CDR2 is SQIVND. Spanning cysteine to phenylalanine, the CDR3 consists of 14 amino acids. The only DNA kept is the CDR3, 42 bases in frame from the first base. V and J are trimmed by 3 bases and 4 bases, and the gene matches miss 3 bases of the junction. The clonotype was recovered from an adult man with Graves' ophthalmopathy. The chain employs TRBV19 and TRBJ2-7, with TRBD1 matching 10 junction bases. The source material was peripheral blood. CDR3 sequence: CASSIRTGGYEQYF. The nucleotide sequence reads TGTGCCAGTAGTATCAGGACAGGGGGTTACGAGCAGTACTTC.